The 19 T cell receptor beta chains listed next were all sequenced from one sample in a study of Tregs in tolerant kidney transplant recipients. The nonmyeloablative bone marrow transplants came from related graft donors, with transient mixed chimerism. Sequencing was performed with immunoSEQ multiplex PCR; in TCRdb, only in-frame clones are kept and a portion is missing. This table holds nearly 15,000 clones. The sample here was CD4+ T cells from blood (PBMCs), taken 12 months after the transplant. These receptors were collected from a human patient who received a combined kidney and bone marrow transplant. Some of the T cells might come from the graft donor.

The sequenced part of the CDR3 DNA is TGTGCCAGCAGTGCCTTTTCCGGCACTGAA. Its protein is CASSAFSGTE. The complete CDR3 protein is CASSAFSGTEAFF. The V call is TRBV6-1, the J call TRBJ1-1, with D unresolved. The observed sequence ends 3 residues before the CDR3 terminus, with the missing tail filled in from the germline J gene. CDR3 size: 13 residues. The ends were cut back, 4 bases at V and 4 bases at J, with 10 bases in the middle. The germline CDR1 and CDR2 sequences are MNHNS and SASEGT.

As to this clone: The observed sequence ends 3 residues before the CDR3 terminus, with the missing tail filled in from the germline J gene. V usage is TRBV6-1 and J usage is TRBJ2-7; 7 positions match TRBD1. The CDR3 loop spans 15 amino acids. Looked up from germline, CDR1 is MNHNS and CDR2 is SASEGT. Trimming took 2 bases from V and 4 from J; bases not matched to a gene: 8. The CDR3 DNA, read in part, is TGTGCCAGCAGTGAAAGGGTGGGACAGTGGTACGAG. Amino acid sequence: CASSERVGQWYE. Given in full, the CDR3 is CASSERVGQWYEQYF.

Points on this clone: The read gets to within 3 residues of the CDR3 end, and the germline J gene fills in the rest. J is TRBJ1-2 and V is TRBV5-1; maybe TRBD1 (5 bases). CDR3 length: 15 amino acids. Germline V gives CDR1 SGHRS, CDR2 YFSETQ. CDR3 amino acids: CASSLGTSGRNEYTF. The covered CDR3 bases are TGCGCCAGCAGCCTGGGGACTAGCGGGAGGAATGAG. Filled out from reference TRBV5-1 and TRBJ1-2, the complete variable domain reads KAGVTQTPRYLIKTRGQQVTLSCSPISGHRSVSWYQQTPGQGLQFLFEYFSETQRNKGNFPGRFSGRQFSNSRSEMNVSTLELGDSALYLCASSLGTSGRNEYTFGSGTRLTVV.

Its frequency marks this clone as large. The CDR3 goes on 3 residues after the read ends, and that part is filled in from the germline J gene. The chain is built from TRBV6-2 or TRBV6-3 and TRBJ2-3; 7 bases map to TRBD1. This CDR3 has 15 residues. Germline V gives CDR1 MNHEY, CDR2 SVGEGT. V shed 4 bases and J 1 base; nucleotides not matched to a gene: 5. CDR3 DNA (partial): TGTGCCAGCAGTTTGACAGGGTCAGGCACAGATACG. Amino acids: CASSLTGSGTDT. The complete CDR3 protein is CASSLTGSGTDTQYF.

Turning to this clone: The sequence runs out 3 residues before the end of the CDR3; the remainder is reconstructed from the germline J gene. The V gene is TRBV20-1, the J gene TRBJ2-6; 11 bases map to TRBD2. V shed 2 bases and J 0 bases; nucleotides not matched to a gene: 3. The germline V gene encodes CDR1 DFQATT and CDR2 SNEGSKA (reference sequence). The CDR3 spans 17 residues. Partial CDR3 DNA: TGCAGTGCTAGAAGACTAGCGGGGAACTCTGGGGCCAACGTC. Protein: CSARRLAGNSGANV. The whole CDR3 protein is CSARRLAGNSGANVLTF.

Comment on this clone: The CDR3 extends 3 residues past the end of the read, so its final part is completed from the germline J gene. V usage is TRBV5-1 and J usage is TRBJ2-7; tentative D call: TRBD2 (5 bases). V lost 4 bases and J lost 3, with 14 bases in between. The germline V gene encodes CDR1 SGHRS and CDR2 YFSETQ. CDR3 length: 14 amino acids. CDR3 bases read: TGCGCCAGCAGCCCGGAAACGGGGAACTACGAG. It translates to CASSPETGNYE. The CDR3 in its entirety is CASSPETGNYEQYF.

Concerning this clone itself: The read falls 3 residues short of the CDR3 end, and the missing part is taken from the germline J gene. This chain uses TRBV10-3 with TRBJ1-1, with D possibly TRBD1 on 6 matching bases. Germline values: CDR1 ENHRY, CDR2 SYGVKD. Trimming took off 5 bases at V and 3 bases at J, with 13 bases between the two ends. The CDR3 covers 14 residues. CDR3: CAISRTEFDTEAFF. The sequenced CDR3 bases are TGTGCCATCAGTCGGACAGAATTCGACACTGAA.

The CDR3 loop is CSALHGGGNQPQHF. The part of the CDR3 DNA that was read is TGCAGTGCCCTCCACGGGGGTGGCAATCAGCCC. The chain joins TRBV20-1 to TRBJ1-5; TRBD1 is a possible D gene (5 bases). Coverage ceases 3 residues before the CDR3 finishes, and the germline J gene fills in the end. Germline CDR1 and CDR2: DFQATT and SNEGSKA (reference sequence). The ends were cut back, 6 bases at V and 2 bases at J, with 14 bases in the middle. This CDR3 comprises 14 residues.

Note on this clone: From the germline J gene comes the end of the CDR3, since the read stops 3 residues before it. The chain is built from TRBV4-2 and TRBJ2-7; unclear D gene. This CDR3 is 15 amino acids long. Germline V CDR1 and CDR2: LGHNA, YNFKEQ. Trimming left V 0 bases short and J 0 bases short, with 9 bases between. The CDR3 bases that were read are TGTGCCAGCAGCCAAGAATTCTACAGCTCCTACGAG. It codes for CASSQEFYSSYE. The whole CDR3 region reads CASSQEFYSSYEQYF.

In regard to this clone: The read terminates 3 residues before the CDR3 end, so the remaining end is supplied by the germline J gene. The chain joins TRBV12-3 or TRBV12-4 to TRBJ2-1; 7 bases fit TRBD1. The CDR3 covers 14 residues. J was trimmed by 8 bases and V by 6 bases; bases with no gene match: 10. CDR3 in amino acids: CASSRDRVVDEQFF. The covered CDR3 bases are TGTGCCAGCAGCCGCGACAGGGTTGTCGATGAG.

With respect to this clone: The read stops 3 residues short of the end of the CDR3; the missing end is completed from the germline J gene. This chain connects TRBV2 to TRBJ1-2, with D tentatively TRBD1 (6 bases). V was trimmed by 1 base and J by 4 bases, leaving 10 bases between them. The CDR3 loop spans 14 amino acids. Germline CDR1 and CDR2: SNHLY and FYNNEI. The DNA read from the CDR3 is TGTGCCAGCAGTGAAGGTGAGGGGGTCTATGGC. Encoded protein: CASSEGEGVYG. The CDR3, in full, reads CASSEGEGVYGYTF.

Concerning this clone: The sequence runs out 3 residues before the end of the CDR3; the remainder is reconstructed from the germline J gene. The genes are TRBV5-6 and TRBJ2-7, with TRBD2 matching 10 bases. Germline assignment: CDR1 SGHDT and CDR2 YYEEEE. This CDR3 is built from 15 residues. Losses at the gene ends were 2 bases for V and 4 bases for J; bases not matched to a gene: 6. CDR3 protein: CASSFASGSRYEQYF. CDR3 DNA, as far as it was read: TGTGCCAGCAGCTTCGCTAGCGGGAGTCGATACGAG.

Concerning this clone itself: The CDR3 end is not reached by the read, which stops 3 residues before it; the germline J gene fills it in. The chain combines TRBV19 with TRBJ1-1; D is perhaps TRBD1 (6 bases). The CDR3 extends over 14 amino acids. V shed 7 bases and J shed 0 bases, with 12 bases lying between them. In germline, CDR1 is LNHDA, CDR2 SQIVND (reference sequence). Partial CDR3 DNA: TGTGCCAGTATCTCTAGGGGGATGAACACTGAA. Translated, it gives CASISRGMNTE. The CDR3 in full is CASISRGMNTEAFF.

The part of the CDR3 DNA that was read is TGCGCCAGCAGCTTGAGTGCTAGCGGAGCGAACACCGGGGAG. This translates into CASSLSASGANTGE. The entire CDR3 protein is CASSLSASGANTGELFF. V gene TRBV5-1 combines with J gene TRBJ2-2, with 7 positions matching TRBD2. The DNA ends 3 residues before the CDR3 does, and the rest of the CDR3 is filled in from the germline J gene. J gave up 0 bases and V 1 base, and 6 bases lay outside the gene matches. The CDR3 totals 17 residues. Germline loops: CDR1 SGHRS, CDR2 YFSETQ.

With regard to this clone: The observed sequence ends 3 residues before the CDR3 terminus, with the missing tail filled in from the germline J gene. V usage is TRBV20-1 and J usage is TRBJ2-7, with TRBD1 identical over 9 bases. V dropped 5 bases and J dropped 4; count of bases not matched to a gene: 9. Germline CDR1 DFQATT, CDR2 SNEGSKA (reference sequence). This CDR3 is built from 14 residues. The CDR3 loop is CSAALDRGSYEQYF. Incomplete CDR3 DNA: TGCAGTGCTGCTTTGGACAGGGGAAGTTACGAG.

This CDR3 reads CASSLGRLSNEQFF. Incomplete CDR3 DNA: TGTGCCAGCAGCTTAGGCAGGTTGAGCAATGAG. The chain carries TRBV7-3 and TRBJ2-1; unclear D gene. The CDR3 goes on 3 residues after the read ends, and that part is filled in from the germline J gene. V gave up 2 bases and J gave up 6 bases, with 11 bases separating them. Per germline, CDR1 SGHTA and CDR2 FQGTGA. This CDR3 is 14 amino acids long.

As regards this clone: The read comes to an end 3 residues before the CDR3 does, leaving the germline J gene to fill in the end. V usage is TRBV6-2 or TRBV6-3 and J usage is TRBJ2-1, with 7 positions matching TRBD2. Germline V gene sequence: CDR1 MNHEY, CDR2 SVGEGT. With 6 bases clipped from V and 9 bases from J, the junction kept 8 bases outside the gene matches. The CDR3 extends over 13 amino acids. The CDR3 region is CASRDQRGVEQFF. The sequenced CDR3 bases are TGTGCCAGCAGGGATCAGCGGGGAGTTGAG.

Regarding this clone: From the germline J gene comes the end of the CDR3, since the read stops 3 residues before it. The V gene is TRBV5-1, the J gene TRBJ2-7; TRBD1 aligns across 7 bases. The CDR3 has 13 residues. V shed 4 bases and J 3 bases; nucleotides not matched to a gene: 4. The V gene's germline CDR1 is SGHRS and CDR2 YFSETQ. The CDR3: CASSPTGSYEQYF. The DNA read from the CDR3 is TGCGCCAGCAGCCCGACAGGGAGCTACGAG. The whole variable domain, remainder taken from reference TRBV5-1 and TRBJ2-7, is KAGVTQTPRYLIKTRGQQVTLSCSPISGHRSVSWYQQTPGQGLQFLFEYFSETQRNKGNFPGRFSGRQFSNSRSEMNVSTLELGDSALYLCASSPTGSYEQYFGPGTRLTVT.

Incomplete CDR3 DNA: TGTGCCAGCAGCTTGGGACTACCCTCCTACGAG. It translates to CASSLGLPSYE. The whole CDR3 reads CASSLGLPSYEQYF. The V and J genes are TRBV7-2 and TRBJ2-7; 7 bases align to TRBD2. The read is 3 residues too short to cover the CDR3 end, so that end is filled in from the germline J gene. The V and J ends lost 3 bases and 0 bases, in that order; junction bases with no gene match: 2. Germline V gene data show CDR1 as SGHTA and CDR2 as FQGNSA. This CDR3 is 14 amino acids long.